This T cell receptor beta chain was recorded in a study of blood T cell repertoires in COVID-19. Background on the study: Sample material is recorded as cDNA or gDNA derived from T cells, B-cell-depleted T cells, or PBMCs.

Participants spanned ages about 18 to 100 years and resided in about 24 US areas. Donors in Cohort 3 who had recovered were those with two negative PCRs, healthcare professional clearance, or resolution of their symptoms. The protocol was immunoSEQ multiplex PCR, while the TCRdb copy is restricted to in-frame clones and leaves out a portion. The sample lists roughly 150,000 clones; about 88% were seen once. Germline CDR1 SEHNR, CDR2 FQNEAQ (reference sequence). The CDR3 contains 12 residues. The V end lost 1 base, the J end lost 6 bases, and 7 bases lay between the germline ends. Sequencing was done on a sample of PBMCs or T cells enriched from blood (not recorded which). V is TRBV7-9 and J is TRBJ2-7; D gene uncertain. The clonotype comes from a man aged 50-60 years who had recovered from COVID-19. The CDR3 sequence: CASSLGAAEQYF. CDR3 DNA: TGTGCCAGCAGCTTAGGGGCAGCCGAGCAGTACTTC. Full variable domain (missing parts from reference TRBV7-9 and TRBJ2-7): DTGVSQNPRHKITKRGQNVTFRCDPISEHNRLYWYRQTLGQGPEFLTYFQNEAQLEKSRLLSDRFSAERPKGSFSTLEIQRTEQGDSAMYLCASSLGAAEQYFGPGTRLTVT.